This T cell receptor (beta chain) was identified in a study of cytomegalovirus exposure and HLA in healthy donors. With 3 bases removed from V and 1 base from J, the gap between germline ends came to 21 bases. CDR1 is SGHDN, CDR2 FVKESK, per germline. CDR3 length: 18 residues. The PCR was carried out with 60 Vbeta primers and 13 Jbeta primers. Repertoires were generated with immunoSEQ multiplex PCR, while TCRdb's copy carries only in-frame clones and drops some. Among roughly 120,000 clones listed, 70% to 85% were seen once. The chain employs TRBV14 and TRBJ1-1; perhaps TRBD1 as D (6 bases). This receptor was taken from a human donor in good health. The specimen sequenced was PBMCs. The CDR3 sequence is CASSQRLIGGRGNTEAFF. In DNA form, the CDR3 reads TGTGCCAGCAGCCAGCGACTAATAGGGGGTCGGGGGAACACTGAAGCTTTCTTT.